This T cell receptor beta chain was recovered during a study of identical twins. Overall study results and limits: Cross-sectional statistical analysis, not tracking of the same donors, underpinned the conclusions.

With V trimmed by 7 bases and J by 2 bases, 9 bases remained unmatched. CDR3 length equals 14 residues. Germline CDR1 is SQVTM and CDR2 is ANQGSEA. This clonotype was seen repeatedly, ten times or more. Its cognate antigen is unknown. A single record per CDR3 protein comes from TCRdb applying MiXCR to the 5' RACE reads. The sample has around 100,000 distinct CDR3 sequences; 5.9% are singletons. Source material: memory T cells sorted from blood. The chain links TRBV29-1 to TRBJ2-3; 7 nucleotides line up with TRBD1. This sequence originates from a woman aged 50 to 60 in good health. DNA for the CDR3: TGCAGCGCAAGACAGGGAACCTACACAGATACGCAGTATTTT. This encodes CSARQGTYTDTQYF.